Presented here are 21 T cell receptor beta chains from one specimen sequenced in a study of T cell repertoires in cytomegalovirus infection. These receptors have no known antigen. One entry per CDR3 protein results from TCRdb running MiXCR on the reads. The table lists around 110,000 distinct CDR3 sequences, roughly a tenth of them singletons, with approximately 33% in the top ten. The sequencing sample was made of PBMCs, sequenced either directly or after in vitro stimulation (not recorded which). The receptor source for this set is a human donor in good health (CMV status not recorded). Some clones in this sample may be carry-over from other donors' samples.

J is TRBJ2-1 and V is TRBV30; 8 bases are a match to TRBD2. V shed 5 bases, J shed 3 bases, and the junction held 6 bases outside the gene matches. This CDR3 region has 14 residues. Germline lookup yields CDR1 GTSNPN and CDR2 SVGIG (reference sequence). DNA of the CDR3: TGTGCCTGGTCGAAGCGGGAGATCTACAATGAGCAGTTCTTC. Encoded protein: CAWSKREIYNEQFF.

This clonotype showed up many times. This chain joins TRBV28 and TRBJ2-4; D is unclear. Deletions cut 7 bases from V and 0 bases from J, with 19 bases between. The CDR3 has 17 residues. Germline loops: CDR1 MDHEN, CDR2 SYDVKM. The DNA for the CDR3 is TGTGCCAGCATATTTTTAATCCGGGTTCTAGCCAAAAACATTCAGTACTTC. Translated: CASIFLIRVLAKNIQYF.

J is TRBJ2-1 and V is TRBV6-1, with TRBD2 matching over 9 bases. Trimming took 6 bases from V and 4 from J; bases not matched to a gene: 7. The CDR3 loop spans 15 amino acids. Looked up from germline, CDR1 is MNHNS and CDR2 is SASEGT. The CDR3 DNA sequence: TGTGCCAGCAGGCAGGGACTAGCCCGTTACAATGAGCAGTTCTTC. The encoded protein is CASRQGLARYNEQFF.

This clonotype was recorded many times. CDR3 protein: CASSQLGLQRGYNEQFF. The DNA of the CDR3 is TGCGCCAGCAGCCAACTGGGCCTCCAAAGGGGCTACAATGAGCAGTTCTTC. J is TRBJ2-1 and V is TRBV4-1, with D perhaps TRBD1 (5 bases). Germline CDR1 MGHRA, CDR2 YSYEKL. The CDR3 is 17 amino acids. Trimming pared 2 bases from V and 3 bases from J, leaving 17 bases between.

The J gene is TRBJ2-3, the V gene TRBV28, with D perhaps TRBD1 or TRBD2 (5 bases each). CDR3 length equals 15 residues. From germline, CDR1 is MDHEN and CDR2 SYDVKM. With 5 bases removed from V and 0 bases from J, the gap between germline ends came to 12 bases. The CDR3 here is CASSTPRGSTDTQYF. CDR3 nucleotides: TGTGCCAGCAGTACACCGAGGGGTAGCACAGATACGCAGTATTTT.

Details on this clonotype: The final CDR3 position lacks the conserved phenylalanine or tryptophan, pointing to a likely read error. The V and J genes are TRBV28 and TRBJ1-5; TRBD1 agrees at 8 bases. The V segment lost 6 bases and the J segment 4 bases; nucleotides outside the gene matches: 20. The CDR3 has 19 amino acids. Germline lookup yields CDR1 MDHEN and CDR2 SYDVKM. The CDR3 region has the DNA TGTGCCAGCAGCCCAATTGGTGCTTGGACAGGGTGTTGTAATCAGCCCCAGCATTCT. This sequence encodes CASSPIGAWTGCCNQPQHS.

This clonotype was picked up many times. The chain recombines TRBV7-2 with TRBJ1-5; D uncertain. V shed 0 bases and J shed 2 bases, with 11 bases lying between them. CDR3 length: 16 residues. Looked up from germline, CDR1 is SGHTA and CDR2 is FQGNSA. The CDR3 sequence is CASSLAGASGNQPQHF. The CDR3 nucleotides read TGTGCCAGCAGCTTAGCAGGAGCCTCGGGCAATCAGCCCCAGCATTTT.

The rearrangement links TRBV4-1 to TRBJ2-7, with 11 bases identical to TRBD2. Germline CDR1 is MGHRA and CDR2 is YSYEKL. The ends lost 1 base at V and 3 bases at J; junction bases unmatched: 2. The CDR3 has 15 amino acids. This CDR3 is CASSQGGTSGYEQYV. CDR3 in DNA: TGCGCCAGCAGCCAAGGGGGGACTAGCGGCTACGAGCAGTACGTC.

This clonotype was counted ten times or more. CDR3 bases: TGTGCCAGCAGTCCGGACAGGGGCTTTTATGACGACACTGAAGCTTTCTTT. This translates into CASSPDRGFYDDTEAFF. V and J are TRBV6-2 or TRBV6-3 and TRBJ1-1; 9 bases match TRBD1. This CDR3 contains 17 residues. Germline trimming cut 5 bases from V and 3 bases from J; bases unmatched to any gene: 13. Germline CDR1 reads MNHEY; CDR2 reads SVGEGT.

This clonotype was recorded at least ten times. This CDR3 is CASSQDGLGDEKLFF. The CDR3 bases are TGCGCCAGCAGCCAAGATGGACTAGGGGATGAAAAACTGTTTTTT. The chain links TRBV4-1 to TRBJ1-4; a possible D gene is TRBD1 (5 bases). CDR1 and CDR2 from the germline V gene are MGHRA and YSYEKL. V lost 0 bases to trimming and J lost 6 bases, with 11 bases between them. This CDR3 region has 15 residues.

There are a few counts of this clonotype. The chain has TRBV11-2 and TRBJ2-5, with 11 bases that match TRBD1. J gave up 4 bases and V 4 bases, and 8 bases lay outside the gene matches. The CDR3 sequence is 16 residues long. Germline V gives CDR1 SGHAT, CDR2 FQNNGV. In DNA, the CDR3 is TGTGCCAGCAGCTACCCCCGGACAGGGGGCGCAGAGACCCAGTACTTC. It translates to CASSYPRTGGAETQYF.

This clonotype was seen at least ten times. V is TRBV7-2 and J is TRBJ2-3, with TRBD2 as a possible D gene (6 bases). Trimming removed 5 bases at V and 4 bases at J, with 13 bases between. Germline CDR1 and CDR2: SGHTA and FQGNSA. The CDR3 length is 14 residues. The CDR3 sequence: CASSPRWGADTQYF. In nucleotides, the CDR3 is TGTGCCAGCAGCCCCCGCTGGGGGGCAGATACGCAGTATTTT.

This clonotype has a count of ten or more. The chain employs TRBV4-3 and TRBJ1-1, with D uncertain. Germline V CDR1 and CDR2: LGHNA, YSLEER. This CDR3 region has 16 residues. With 0 bases removed from V and 6 bases from J, the gap between germline ends came to 17 bases. Written as DNA, the CDR3 is TGCGCCAGCAGCCAAGACGTAGTGGGGAGCAGGCCTGAAGCTTTCTTT. This translates into CASSQDVVGSRPEAFF.

This clonotype has a handful of counts. The genes are TRBV6-2 or TRBV6-3 and TRBJ2-2, with 7 bases fitting TRBD2. The V segment lost 7 bases and the J segment 4 bases; nucleotides outside the gene matches: 9. The germline V gene has CDR1 MNHEY and CDR2 SVGEGT. The CDR3 consists of 15 residues. The CDR3 spells CASKERDEGTGELFF. CDR3 in DNA: TGTGCCAGCAAGGAGCGGGATGAGGGCACCGGGGAGCTGTTTTTT.

V usage is TRBV6-6 and J usage is TRBJ1-1, with no clear D. The V gene lost 0 bases and the J gene lost 8 bases, with 4 bases spanning the gap. CDR3 length: 11 amino acids. CDR1 and CDR2 (germline): MNHNY, SVGAGI (reference sequence). The CDR3 sequence is CASSYSGEAFF. The DNA for the CDR3 is TGTGCCAGCAGTTACTCGGGGGAAGCTTTCTTT.

In this sample, this clonotype turned up many times. The chain employs TRBV27 and TRBJ2-5; D is unresolved. The V end lost 5 bases, the J end lost 5 bases, and 21 bases lay between the germline ends. The CDR3 runs to 16 residues. The germline gives CDR1 MNHEY, CDR2 SMNVEV (reference sequence). For the CDR3, the DNA is TGTGCCAGCAGTCGTGGGTACAAGGGTACCAGGGAGACCCAGTACTTC. This translates into CASSRGYKGTRETQYF.

This clonotype was detected many times. This chain links TRBV12-3 or TRBV12-4 with TRBJ2-2; 11 bases fit TRBD2. V lost 3 bases and J lost 7; bases outside the gene matches: 10. This CDR3 contains 17 residues. This CDR3 is CASSFTRLAGSGGELFF. As DNA, the CDR3 is TGTGCCAGCAGTTTTACGCGACTAGCGGGGTCCGGCGGGGAGCTGTTTTTT.

The chain links TRBV10-3 to TRBJ1-2; 11 bases match TRBD1. The CDR3 spans 14 residues. Germline CDR1 is ENHRY and CDR2 is SYGVKD. Trimming took 5 bases from V and 4 from J; bases not matched to a gene: 3. CDR3 region: CAISPGTGGYGYTF. The DNA for the CDR3 is TGTGCCATCAGTCCCGGGACAGGGGGCTATGGCTACACCTTC.

This clonotype appeared many times. The chain recombines TRBV28 with TRBJ1-6, with D possibly matching TRBD1 (5 bases). The germline V gene encodes CDR1 MDHEN and CDR2 SYDVKM. There are 15 residues in the CDR3. Trimming left V 2 bases short and J 7 bases short, with 12 bases between. DNA for the CDR3: TGTGCCAGCAGTTTAGGCGACAGAAAGAATTCACCCCTCCACTTT. Its protein product is CASSLGDRKNSPLHF.

This clonotype was picked up many times. This rearrangement joins TRBV7-2 to TRBJ1-6; D possibly corresponds to TRBD1 (5 bases). Trimming took 5 bases from V and 9 from J, leaving 11 bases between them. Germline CDR1 SGHTA, CDR2 FQGNSA. CDR3 length: 13 residues. The CDR3 bases are TGTGCCAGCAGCAAACCCAGGGTTTCACCCCTCCACTTT. Translation gives CASSKPRVSPLHF.

The CDR3 reads CASSSGTGVNQPQHF. In DNA, the CDR3 is TGTGCCAGCAGTTCCGGGACAGGAGTGAATCAGCCCCAGCATTTT. This chain joins TRBV12-3 or TRBV12-4 and TRBJ1-5; 8 bases line up with TRBD1. J lost 4 bases, V lost 4 bases, and 6 bases had no gene match. The CDR3 runs 15 residues.